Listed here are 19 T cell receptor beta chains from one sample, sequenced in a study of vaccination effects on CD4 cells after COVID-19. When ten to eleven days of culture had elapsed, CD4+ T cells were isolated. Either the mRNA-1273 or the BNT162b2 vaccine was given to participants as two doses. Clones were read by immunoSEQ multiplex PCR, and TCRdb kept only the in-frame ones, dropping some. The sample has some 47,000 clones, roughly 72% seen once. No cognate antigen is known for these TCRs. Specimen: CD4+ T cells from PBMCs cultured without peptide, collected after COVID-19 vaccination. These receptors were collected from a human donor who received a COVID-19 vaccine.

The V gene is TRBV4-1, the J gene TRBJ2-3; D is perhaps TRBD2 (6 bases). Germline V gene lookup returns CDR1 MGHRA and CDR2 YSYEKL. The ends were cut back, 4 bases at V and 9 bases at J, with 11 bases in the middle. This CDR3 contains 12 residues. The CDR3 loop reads CASSRAGATQYF. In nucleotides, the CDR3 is TGCGCCAGCAGCCGAGCGGGCGCCACGCAGTATTTT.

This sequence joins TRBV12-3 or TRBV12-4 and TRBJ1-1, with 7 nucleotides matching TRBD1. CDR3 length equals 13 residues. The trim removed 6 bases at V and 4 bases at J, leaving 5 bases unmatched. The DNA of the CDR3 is TGTGCCAGCAGGCAGACAGGGCCCACTGAAGCTTTCTTT. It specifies CASRQTGPTEAFF.

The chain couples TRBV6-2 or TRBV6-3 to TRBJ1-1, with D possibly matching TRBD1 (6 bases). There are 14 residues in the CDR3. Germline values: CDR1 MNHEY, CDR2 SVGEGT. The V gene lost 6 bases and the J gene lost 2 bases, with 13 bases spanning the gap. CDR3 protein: CASSFGTPNTEAFF. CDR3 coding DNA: TGTGCCAGCAGCTTCGGGACACCTAACACTGAAGCTTTCTTT.

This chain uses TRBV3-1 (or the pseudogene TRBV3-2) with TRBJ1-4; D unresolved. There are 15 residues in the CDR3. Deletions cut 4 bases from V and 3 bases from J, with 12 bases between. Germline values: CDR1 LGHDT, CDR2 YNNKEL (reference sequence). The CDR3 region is CASSPWAGANEKLFF. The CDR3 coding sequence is TGTGCCAGCAGCCCCTGGGCTGGGGCTAATGAAAAACTGTTTTTT.

The CDR3 sequence: CASSMGQGMGEQYF. DNA for the CDR3: TGTGCCAGCAGCATGGGACAGGGAATGGGCGAGCAGTACTTC. The rearrangement links TRBV2 to TRBJ2-7; 9 positions agree with TRBD1. Germline V lookup: CDR1 SNHLY, CDR2 FYNNEI. After removal of 6 bases from V and 6 bases from J, the junction contained 9 bases not matched to a gene. There are 14 residues in the CDR3.

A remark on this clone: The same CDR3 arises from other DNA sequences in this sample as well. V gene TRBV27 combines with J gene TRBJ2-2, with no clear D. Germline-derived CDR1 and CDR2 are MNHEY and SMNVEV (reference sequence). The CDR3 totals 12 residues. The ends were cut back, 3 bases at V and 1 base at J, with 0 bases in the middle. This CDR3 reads CASSLNTGELFF. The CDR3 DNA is TGTGCCAGCAGTTTGAACACCGGGGAGCTGTTTTTT.

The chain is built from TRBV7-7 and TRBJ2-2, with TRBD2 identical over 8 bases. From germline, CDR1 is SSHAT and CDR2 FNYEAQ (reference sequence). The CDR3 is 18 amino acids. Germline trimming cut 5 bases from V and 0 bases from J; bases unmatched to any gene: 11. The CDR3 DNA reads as TGTGCCAGCAGCCTGCCGGGGGGGCACCCCGCGAACACCGGGGAGCTGTTTTTT. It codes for CASSLPGGHPANTGELFF. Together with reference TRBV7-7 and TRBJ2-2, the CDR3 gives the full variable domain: GAGVSQSPRYKVTKRGQDVTLRCDPISSHATLYWYQQALGQGPEFLTYFNYEAQPDKSGLPSDRFSAERPEGSISTLTIQRTEQRDSAMYRCASSLPGGHPANTGELFFGEGSRLTVL.

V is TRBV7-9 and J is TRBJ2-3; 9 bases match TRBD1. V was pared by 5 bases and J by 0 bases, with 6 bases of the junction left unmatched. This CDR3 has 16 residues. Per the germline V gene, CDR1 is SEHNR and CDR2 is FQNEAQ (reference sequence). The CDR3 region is CASSLTGGRSTDTQYF. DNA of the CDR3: TGTGCCAGCAGCCTCACAGGGGGCAGAAGCACAGATACGCAGTATTTT.

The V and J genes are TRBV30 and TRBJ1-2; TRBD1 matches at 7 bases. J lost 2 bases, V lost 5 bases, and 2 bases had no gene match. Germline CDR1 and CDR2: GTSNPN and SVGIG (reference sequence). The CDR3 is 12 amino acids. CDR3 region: CAWSTGNYGYTF. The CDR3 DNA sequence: TGTGCCTGGTCGACAGGGAACTATGGCTACACCTTC.

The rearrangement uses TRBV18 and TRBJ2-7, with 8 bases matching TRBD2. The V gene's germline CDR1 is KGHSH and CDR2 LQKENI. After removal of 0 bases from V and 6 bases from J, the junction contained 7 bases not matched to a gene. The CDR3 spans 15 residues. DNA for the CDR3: TGTGCCAGCTCACCACCGGGACTAGTAAGCGGCGAGCAGTACTTC. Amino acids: CASSPPGLVSGEQYF.

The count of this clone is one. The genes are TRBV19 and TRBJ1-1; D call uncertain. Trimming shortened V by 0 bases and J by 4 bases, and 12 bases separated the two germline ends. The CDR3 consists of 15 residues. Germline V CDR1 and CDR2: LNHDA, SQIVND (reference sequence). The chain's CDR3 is CASSIDDNMGTEAFF. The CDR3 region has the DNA TGTGCCAGTAGTATAGATGATAACATGGGCACTGAAGCTTTCTTT.

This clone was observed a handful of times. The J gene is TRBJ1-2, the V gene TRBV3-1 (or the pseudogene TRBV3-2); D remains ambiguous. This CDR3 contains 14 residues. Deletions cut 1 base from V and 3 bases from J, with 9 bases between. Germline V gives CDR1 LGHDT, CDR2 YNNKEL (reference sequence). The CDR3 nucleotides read TGTGCCAGCAGCCAAGTTCCGGGAGACTATGGCTACACCTTC. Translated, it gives CASSQVPGDYGYTF.

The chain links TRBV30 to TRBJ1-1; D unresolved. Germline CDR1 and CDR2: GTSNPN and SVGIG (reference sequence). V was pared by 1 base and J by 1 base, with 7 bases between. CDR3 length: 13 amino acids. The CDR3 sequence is CAWSASGNTEAFF. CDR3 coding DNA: TGTGCCTGGAGTGCTTCAGGGAACACTGAAGCTTTCTTT.

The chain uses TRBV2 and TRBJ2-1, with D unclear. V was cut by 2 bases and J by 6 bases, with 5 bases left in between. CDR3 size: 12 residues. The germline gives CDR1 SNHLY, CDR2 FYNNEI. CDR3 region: CASSELFNEQFF. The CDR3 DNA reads TGTGCCAGCAGTGAACTGTTCAATGAGCAGTTCTTC.

The CDR3 region is CASRGLAGGYTYEQYF. The CDR3 nucleotides are TGTGCCAGTCGGGGACTAGCGGGAGGGTACACCTACGAGCAGTACTTC. The V gene is TRBV6-6, the J gene TRBJ2-7, with 16 bases matching TRBD2. Trimming at V came to 9 bases and at J to 2 bases, leaving 7 bases not matched to a gene. From germline, CDR1 is MNHNY and CDR2 SVGAGI (reference sequence). The length of the CDR3 is 16 residues.

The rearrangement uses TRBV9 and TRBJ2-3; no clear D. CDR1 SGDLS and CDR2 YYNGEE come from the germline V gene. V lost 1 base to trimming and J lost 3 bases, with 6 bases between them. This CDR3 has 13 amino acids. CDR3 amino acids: CASSVQVTDTQYF. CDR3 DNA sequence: TGTGCCAGCAGCGTACAAGTGACAGATACGCAGTATTTT.

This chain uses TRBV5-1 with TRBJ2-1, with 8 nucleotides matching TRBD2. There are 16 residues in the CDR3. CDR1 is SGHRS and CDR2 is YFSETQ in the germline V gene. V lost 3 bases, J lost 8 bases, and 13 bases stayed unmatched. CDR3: CASSSGHGGALDEQFF. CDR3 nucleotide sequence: TGCGCCAGCAGCTCGGGCCACGGGGGGGCCCTAGATGAGCAGTTCTTC.

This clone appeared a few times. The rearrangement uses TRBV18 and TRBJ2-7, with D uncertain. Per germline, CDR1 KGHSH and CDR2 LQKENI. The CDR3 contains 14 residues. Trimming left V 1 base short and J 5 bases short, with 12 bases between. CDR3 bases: TGTGCCAGCTCACCACTCAACACTGCGGACGAGCAGTACTTC. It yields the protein CASSPLNTADEQYF.

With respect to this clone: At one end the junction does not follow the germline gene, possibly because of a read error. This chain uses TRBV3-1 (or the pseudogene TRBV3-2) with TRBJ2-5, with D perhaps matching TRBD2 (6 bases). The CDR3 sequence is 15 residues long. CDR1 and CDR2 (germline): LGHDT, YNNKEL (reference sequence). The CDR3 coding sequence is TGTGCCTGCAGCCAAGATTCGACGGGGACTGGGACCCAGTACTTC. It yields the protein CACSQDSTGTGTQYF.